The T cell receptor (beta chain) under discussion was sequenced for a study of identical twins. TCRdb re-called the 5' RACE reads with MiXCR, one entry per CDR3 protein. The sample records 1.5 million or so distinct CDR3 sequences, 32% being singletons. Germline V lookup: CDR1 LGHNT, CDR2 FRNRAP. The CDR3 totals 15 residues. The V gene lost 5 bases and the J gene lost 9 bases, with 20 bases spanning the gap. Note on this clonotype: The antigen remains undetermined.

Study-wide results and caveats: Where out-of-frame alpha sequences were twin-shared, they showed excess low generation probability.

The sequence was obtained from a newborn girl in good health. The sample comprised cord blood. The rearrangement joins TRBV12-5 to TRBJ2-1; either TRBD1 or TRBD2 may fit D (5 bases each). CDR3 loop: CASGAGTPGPTEQFF. Here the CDR3 DNA reads TGTGCTAGTGGTGCCGGGACGCCCGGACCTACTGAGCAGTTCTTC. The complete variable domain, with remaining parts taken from reference TRBV12-5 and TRBJ2-1, reads DARVTQTPRHKVTEMGQEVTMRCQPILGHNTVFWYRQTMMQGLELLAYFRNRAPLDDSGMPKDRFSAEMPDATLATLKIQPSEPRDSAVYFCASGAGTPGPTEQFFGPGTRLTVL.